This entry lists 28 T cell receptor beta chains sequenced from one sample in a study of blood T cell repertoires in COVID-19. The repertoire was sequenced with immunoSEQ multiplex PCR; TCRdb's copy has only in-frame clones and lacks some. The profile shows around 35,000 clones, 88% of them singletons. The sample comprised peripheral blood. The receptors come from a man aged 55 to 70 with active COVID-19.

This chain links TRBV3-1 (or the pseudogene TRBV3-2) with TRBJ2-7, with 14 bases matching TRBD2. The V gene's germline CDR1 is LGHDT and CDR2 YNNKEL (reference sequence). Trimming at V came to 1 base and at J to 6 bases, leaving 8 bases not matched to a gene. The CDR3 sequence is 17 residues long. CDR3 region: CASSQGTGTSGRGEQYF. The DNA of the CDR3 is TGTGCCAGCAGCCAAGGGACCGGGACTAGCGGGAGAGGCGAGCAGTACTTC.

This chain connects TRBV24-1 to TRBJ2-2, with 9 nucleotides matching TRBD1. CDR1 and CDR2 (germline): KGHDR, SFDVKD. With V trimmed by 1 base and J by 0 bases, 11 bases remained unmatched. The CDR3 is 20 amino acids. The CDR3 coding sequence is TGTGCCACCAGTGATTTTTATGTCCGGGACAGGGCTTCGAACACCGGGGAGCTGTTTTTT. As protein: CATSDFYVRDRASNTGELFF.

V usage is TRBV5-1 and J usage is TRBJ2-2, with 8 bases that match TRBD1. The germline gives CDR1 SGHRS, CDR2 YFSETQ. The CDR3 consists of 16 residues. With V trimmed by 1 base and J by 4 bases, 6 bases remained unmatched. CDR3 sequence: CASSLSSDRVTGELFF. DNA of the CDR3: TGCGCCAGCAGCTTGTCTTCGGACAGGGTCACCGGGGAGCTGTTTTTT. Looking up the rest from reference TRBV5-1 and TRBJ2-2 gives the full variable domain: KAGVTQTPRYLIKTRGQQVTLSCSPISGHRSVSWYQQTPGQGLQFLFEYFSETQRNKGNFPGRFSGRQFSNSRSEMNVSTLELGDSALYLCASSLSSDRVTGELFFGEGSRLTVL.

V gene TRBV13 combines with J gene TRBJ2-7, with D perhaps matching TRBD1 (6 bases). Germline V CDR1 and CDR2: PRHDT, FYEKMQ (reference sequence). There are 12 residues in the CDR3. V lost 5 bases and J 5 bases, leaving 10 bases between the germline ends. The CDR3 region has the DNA TGTGCCAGCAGCGGAAACAGGGACGAGCAGTACTTC. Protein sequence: CASSGNRDEQYF.

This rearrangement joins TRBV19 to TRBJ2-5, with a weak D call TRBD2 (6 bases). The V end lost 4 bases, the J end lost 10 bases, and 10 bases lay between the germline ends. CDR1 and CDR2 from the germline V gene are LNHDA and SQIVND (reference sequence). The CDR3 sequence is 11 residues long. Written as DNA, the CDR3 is TGTGCCAGTAGTACGCCGGGAGTCCAGTACTTC. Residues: CASSTPGVQYF.

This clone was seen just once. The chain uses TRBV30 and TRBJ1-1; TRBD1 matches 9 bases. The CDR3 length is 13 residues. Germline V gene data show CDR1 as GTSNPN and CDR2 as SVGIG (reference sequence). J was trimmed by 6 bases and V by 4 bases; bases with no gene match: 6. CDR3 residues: CAWNKQGASEAFF. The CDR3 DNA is TGTGCCTGGAATAAACAGGGGGCGTCTGAAGCTTTCTTT.

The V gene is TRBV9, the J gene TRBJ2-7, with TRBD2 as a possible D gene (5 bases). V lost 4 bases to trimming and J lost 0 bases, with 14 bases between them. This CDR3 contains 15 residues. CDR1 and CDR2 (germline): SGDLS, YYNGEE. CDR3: CASSPKTISSYEQYF. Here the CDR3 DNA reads TGTGCCAGCAGCCCGAAGACTATAAGCTCCTACGAGCAGTACTTC.

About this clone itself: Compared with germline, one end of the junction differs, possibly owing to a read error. This chain's CDR3 is CASSLGDSRSPF. CDR3 bases: TGTGCCAGCAGTTTAGGGGACTCCCGTTCCCCCTTC. The chain couples TRBV12-3 or TRBV12-4 to TRBJ1-2; TRBD1 might be the D (5 bases). The length of the CDR3 is 12 residues.

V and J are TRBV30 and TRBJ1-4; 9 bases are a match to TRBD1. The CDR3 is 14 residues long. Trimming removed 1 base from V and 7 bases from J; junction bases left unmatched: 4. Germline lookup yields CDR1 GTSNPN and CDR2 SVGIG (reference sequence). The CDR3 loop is CAWSGDRELEKLFF. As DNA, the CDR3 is TGTGCCTGGAGTGGGGACAGGGAACTTGAAAAACTGTTTTTT.

Written as DNA, the CDR3 is TGTGCCAGCCACCCGGGACTGGGTGGGGAAGCTTTCTTT. As protein: CASHPGLGGEAFF. The chain joins TRBV27 to TRBJ1-1; D might be TRBD1 (5 bases). Trimming pared 8 bases from V and 8 bases from J, leaving 18 bases between. Germline loops: CDR1 MNHEY, CDR2 SMNVEV (reference sequence). CDR3 length: 13 residues.

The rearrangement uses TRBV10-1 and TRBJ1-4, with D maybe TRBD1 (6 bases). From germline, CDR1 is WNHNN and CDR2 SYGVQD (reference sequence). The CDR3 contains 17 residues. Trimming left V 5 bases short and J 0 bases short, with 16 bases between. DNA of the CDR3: TGCGCCAGCAGTTTTCAAGCGGACAGCCCAACTAATGAAAAACTGTTTTTT. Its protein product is CASSFQADSPTNEKLFF.

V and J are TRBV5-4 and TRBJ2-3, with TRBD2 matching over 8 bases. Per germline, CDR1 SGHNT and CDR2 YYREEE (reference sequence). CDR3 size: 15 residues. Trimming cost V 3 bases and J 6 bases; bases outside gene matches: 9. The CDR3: CASSSFGGLGDTQYF. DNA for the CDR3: TGTGCCAGCAGCTCTTTTGGGGGACTAGGGGATACGCAGTATTTT.

The CDR3 DNA sequence: TGTGCCAGCAGCCTACGGGGACAGGGAGCTGAGCAGTTCTTC. Protein: CASSLRGQGAEQFF. The chain uses TRBV3-1 (or the pseudogene TRBV3-2) and TRBJ2-1, with 9 bases fitting TRBD1. This CDR3 is built from 14 residues. Unmatched junction bases numbered 7, after V lost 4 bases and J lost 9 bases. The germline gives CDR1 LGHDT, CDR2 YNNKEL (reference sequence).

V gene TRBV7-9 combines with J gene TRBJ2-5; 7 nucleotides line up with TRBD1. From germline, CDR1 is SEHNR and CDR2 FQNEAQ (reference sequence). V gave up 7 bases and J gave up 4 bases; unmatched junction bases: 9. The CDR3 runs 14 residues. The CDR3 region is CASNPDRERETQYF. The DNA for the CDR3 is TGTGCCAGCAACCCCGACAGGGAACGAGAGACCCAGTACTTC. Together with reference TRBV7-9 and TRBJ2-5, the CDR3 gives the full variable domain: DTGVSQNPRHKITKRGQNVTFRCDPISEHNRLYWYRQTLGQGPEFLTYFQNEAQLEKSRLLSDRFSAERPKGSFSTLEIQRTEQGDSAMYLCASNPDRERETQYFGPGTRLLVL.

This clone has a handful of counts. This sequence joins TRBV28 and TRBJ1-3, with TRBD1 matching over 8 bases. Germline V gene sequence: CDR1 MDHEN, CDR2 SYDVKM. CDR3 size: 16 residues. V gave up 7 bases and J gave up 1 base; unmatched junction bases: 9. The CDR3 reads CASTQRQGMSGNTIYF. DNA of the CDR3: TGTGCCAGCACCCAACGACAGGGGATGTCTGGAAACACCATATATTTT.

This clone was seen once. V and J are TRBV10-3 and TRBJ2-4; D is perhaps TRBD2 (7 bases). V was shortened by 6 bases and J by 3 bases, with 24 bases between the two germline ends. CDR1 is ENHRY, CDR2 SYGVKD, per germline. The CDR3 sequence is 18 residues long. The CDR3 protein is CAISGGQGRDLGKNIQYF. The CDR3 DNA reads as TGTGCCATCAGCGGGGGGCAGGGTCGAGATTTAGGCAAAAACATTCAGTACTTC.

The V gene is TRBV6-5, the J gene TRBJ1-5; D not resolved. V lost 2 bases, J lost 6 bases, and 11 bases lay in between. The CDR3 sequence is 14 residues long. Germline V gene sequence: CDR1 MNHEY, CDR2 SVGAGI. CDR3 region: CASSYGPGGQPQHF. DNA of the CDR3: TGTGCCAGCAGTTACGGGCCTGGAGGTCAGCCCCAGCATTTT.

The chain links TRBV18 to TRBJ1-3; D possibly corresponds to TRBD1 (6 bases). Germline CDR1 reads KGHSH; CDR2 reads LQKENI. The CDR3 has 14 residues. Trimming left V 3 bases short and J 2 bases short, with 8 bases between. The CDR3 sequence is CASSPGATGNTIYF. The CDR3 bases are TGTGCCAGCTCACCGGGGGCGACTGGAAACACCATATATTTT.

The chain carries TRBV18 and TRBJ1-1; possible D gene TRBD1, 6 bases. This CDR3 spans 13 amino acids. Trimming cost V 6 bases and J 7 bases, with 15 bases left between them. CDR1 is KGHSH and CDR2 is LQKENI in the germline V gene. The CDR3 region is CASSQSGQSEAFF. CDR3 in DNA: TGTGCCAGCTCTCAAAGTGGACAGAGTGAAGCTTTCTTT.

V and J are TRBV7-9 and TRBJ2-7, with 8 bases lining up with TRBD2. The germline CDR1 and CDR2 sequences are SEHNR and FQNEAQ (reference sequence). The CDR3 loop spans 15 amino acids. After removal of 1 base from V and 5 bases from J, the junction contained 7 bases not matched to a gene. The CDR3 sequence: CASSLGVAGIDEQYF. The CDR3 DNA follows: TGTGCCAGCAGCTTAGGGGTAGCGGGAATAGACGAGCAGTACTTC.

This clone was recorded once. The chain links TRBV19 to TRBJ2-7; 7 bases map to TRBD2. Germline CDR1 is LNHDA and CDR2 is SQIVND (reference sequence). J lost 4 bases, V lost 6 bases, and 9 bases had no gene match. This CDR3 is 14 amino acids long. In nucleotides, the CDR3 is TGTGCCAGTAGGGGGGGGACGGTTCCGTACGAGCAGTACTTC. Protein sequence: CASRGGTVPYEQYF.

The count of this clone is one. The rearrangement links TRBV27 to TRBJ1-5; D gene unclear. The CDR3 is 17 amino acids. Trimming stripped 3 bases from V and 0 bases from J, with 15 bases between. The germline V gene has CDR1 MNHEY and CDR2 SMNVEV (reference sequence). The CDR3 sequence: CASSFVTPGYSNQPQHF. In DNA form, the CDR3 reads TGTGCCAGCAGTTTTGTAACCCCAGGTTATAGCAATCAGCCCCAGCATTTT.

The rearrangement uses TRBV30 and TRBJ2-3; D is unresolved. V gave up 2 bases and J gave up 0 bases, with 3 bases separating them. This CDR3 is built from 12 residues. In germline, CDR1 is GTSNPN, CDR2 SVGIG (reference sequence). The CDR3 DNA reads TGTGCCTGGAGTCTCAGCACAGATACGCAGTATTTT. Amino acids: CAWSLSTDTQYF. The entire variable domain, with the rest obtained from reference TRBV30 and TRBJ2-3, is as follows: SQTIHQWPATLVQPVGSPLSLECTVEGTSNPNLYWYRQAAGRGLQLLFYSVGIGQISSEVPQNLSASRPQDRQFILSSKKLLLSDSGFYLCAWSLSTDTQYFGPGTRLTVL.

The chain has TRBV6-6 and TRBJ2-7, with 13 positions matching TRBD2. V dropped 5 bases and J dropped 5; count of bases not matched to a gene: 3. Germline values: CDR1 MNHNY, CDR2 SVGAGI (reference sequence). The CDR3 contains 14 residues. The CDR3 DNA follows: TGTGCCAGCAGTCGGACTAGCGGGAGCAACGAGCAGTACTTC. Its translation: CASSRTSGSNEQYF.

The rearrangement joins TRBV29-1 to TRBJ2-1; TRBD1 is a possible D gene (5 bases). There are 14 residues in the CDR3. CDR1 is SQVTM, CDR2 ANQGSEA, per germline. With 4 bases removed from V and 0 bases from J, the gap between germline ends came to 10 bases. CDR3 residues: CSVARGISYNEQFF. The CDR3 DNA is TGCAGCGTTGCTAGGGGAATCTCCTACAATGAGCAGTTCTTC.

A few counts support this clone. CDR3 residues: CAGLITDCMHEQYF. Written as DNA, the CDR3 is TGTGCCGGCCTTATTACAGATTGCATGCACGAGCAGTACTTC. V usage is TRBV6-5 and J usage is TRBJ2-7, with D unresolved. The ends were cut back, 11 bases at V and 5 bases at J, with 22 bases in the middle. The CDR3 totals 14 residues. CDR1 and CDR2 from the germline V gene are MNHEY and SVGAGI.

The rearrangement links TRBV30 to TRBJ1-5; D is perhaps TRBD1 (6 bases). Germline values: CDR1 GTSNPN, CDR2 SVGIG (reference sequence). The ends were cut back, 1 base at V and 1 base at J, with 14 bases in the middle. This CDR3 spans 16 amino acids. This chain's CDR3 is CAWSGQGMRSNQPQHF. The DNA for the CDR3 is TGTGCCTGGAGTGGCCAGGGGATGAGAAGCAATCAGCCCCAGCATTTT.

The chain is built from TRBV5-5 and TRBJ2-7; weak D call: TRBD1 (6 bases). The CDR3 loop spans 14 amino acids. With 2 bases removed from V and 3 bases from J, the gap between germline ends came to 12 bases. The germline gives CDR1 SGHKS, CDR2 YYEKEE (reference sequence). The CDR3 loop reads CASSLGQQVYEQYF. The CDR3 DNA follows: TGTGCCAGCAGCTTAGGACAGCAAGTCTACGAGCAGTACTTC. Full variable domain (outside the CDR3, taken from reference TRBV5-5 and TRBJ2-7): DAGVTQSPTHLIKTRGQQVTLRCSPISGHKSVSWYQQVLGQGPQFIFQYYEKEERGRGNFPDRFSARQFPNYSSELNVNALLLGDSALYLCASSLGQQVYEQYFGPGTRLTVT.